The entry below gives a single T cell receptor (beta chain) sequence along with its context. Some clones are missing from TCRdb's copy, which holds only in-frame ones; the method was immunoSEQ multiplex PCR. The sample shows 45,000 to 65,000 clones, over 80% of them seen only once. The record originates from a study of T cell changes during pregnancy in multiple sclerosis. The CDR3 totals 16 residues. CDR1 and CDR2 (germline): MDHEN, SYDVKM. Germline trimming cut 2 bases from V and 16 bases from J; bases unmatched to any gene: 13. This sequence originates from a female donor with multiple sclerosis, enrolled in a pregnancy study. The rearrangement links TRBV28 to TRBJ2-1; 14 nucleotides agree with TRBD2. Sequenced material: CD4+ T cells from peripheral blood mononuclear cells, taken after pregnancy. The CDR3 DNA is TGTGCCAGCAGTTTAGGACAGGGAGGTGGACTAGCGGGAGGATTCTTC. This gives the protein CASSLGQGGGLAGGFF.